The T cell receptor (beta chain) described here comes from a study of T cell responses to AZD1222 COVID-19 vaccine. Trimming removed 6 bases from V and 0 bases from J, with 14 bases in between. The germline gives CDR1 MNHNS, CDR2 SASEGT. The CDR3 loop spans 15 amino acids. The table came from immunoSEQ multiplex PCR; TCRdb's copy has only in-frame clones and leaves some out. The table records 50,000 to 70,000 clones, 80% to 90% of them present only once. The chain combines TRBV6-1 with TRBJ1-2, with TRBD1 as a possible D gene (5 bases). The sequence was collected from an adult who received the AZD1222 COVID-19 vaccine. The sequences come from peripheral blood, collected 28 days after the second AZD1222 dose. Here the CDR3 DNA reads TGTGCCAGCAGACAGGATCACCTCTCTAACTATGGCTACACCTTC. Its protein product is CASRQDHLSNYGYTF.